This T cell receptor (beta chain) was recovered during a study of blood T cell repertoires in COVID-19. Study information: COVID-19 samples from acute and convalescent phases originated in the United States, Italy and Spain. PBMCs, B-cell-depleted T cells, or T cells provided the cDNA or gDNA that made up the material.

Study processing details: Reference gene primer amplification gave estimated nucleated cell counts. The method was immunoSEQ multiplex PCR; TCRdb's version includes in-frame clones alone and lacks a portion of them. V, J and clone size are those of that table, while D and trimming were read from the DNA. The sample carries approximately 60,000 clones, 70% to 90% recorded once. The germline V gene encodes CDR1 SGHRS and CDR2 YFSETQ. This CDR3 region has 17 residues. The ends lost 0 bases at V and 2 bases at J; junction bases unmatched: 10. The sequenced sample consisted of peripheral blood. The clonotype was recovered from a man between 50 and 59 years old with active COVID-19. The chain employs TRBV5-1 and TRBJ2-5, with 7 bases identical to TRBD2. CDR3 loop: CASSLVFRREYQETQYF. The CDR3 DNA follows: TGCGCCAGCAGCTTGGTTTTCAGGCGGGAGTATCAAGAGACCCAGTACTTC.